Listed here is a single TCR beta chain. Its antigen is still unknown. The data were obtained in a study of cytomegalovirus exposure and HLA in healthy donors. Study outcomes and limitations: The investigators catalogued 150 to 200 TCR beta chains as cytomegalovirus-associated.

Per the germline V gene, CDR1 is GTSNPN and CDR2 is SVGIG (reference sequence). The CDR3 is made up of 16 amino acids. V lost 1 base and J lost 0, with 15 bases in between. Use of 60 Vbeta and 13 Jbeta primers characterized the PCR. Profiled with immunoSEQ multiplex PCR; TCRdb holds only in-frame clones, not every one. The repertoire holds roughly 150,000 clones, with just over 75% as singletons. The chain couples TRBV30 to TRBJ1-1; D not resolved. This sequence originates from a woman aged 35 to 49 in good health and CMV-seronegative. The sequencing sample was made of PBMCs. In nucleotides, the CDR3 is TGTGCCTGGAGTGAAGCGGCCCTACCAATGAACACTGAAGCTTTCTTT. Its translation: CAWSEAALPMNTEAFF.